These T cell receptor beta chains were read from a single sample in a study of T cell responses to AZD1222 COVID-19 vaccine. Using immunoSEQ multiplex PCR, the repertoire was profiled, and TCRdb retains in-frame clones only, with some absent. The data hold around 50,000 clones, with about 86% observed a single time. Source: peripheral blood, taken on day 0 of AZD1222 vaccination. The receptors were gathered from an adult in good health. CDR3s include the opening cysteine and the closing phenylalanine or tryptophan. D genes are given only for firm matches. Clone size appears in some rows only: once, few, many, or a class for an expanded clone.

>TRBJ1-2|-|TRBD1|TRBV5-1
TGCGCCAGCAGCCTTGATGGACAGGGAATGTACGGCTACACCTTC
CASSLDGQGMYGYTF
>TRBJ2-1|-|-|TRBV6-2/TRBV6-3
TGTGCCAGCAGTCAGGGACGGATAAATGAGCAGTTCTTC
CASSQGRINEQFF
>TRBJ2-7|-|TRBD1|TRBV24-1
TGTGCCACCAGTGATTCTGGACAGGGAGGAGGTAGCGAGCAGTACTTC
CATSDSGQGGGSEQYF
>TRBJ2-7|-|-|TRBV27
TGTGCCAGCAGTTTATATCCCAGGGGATCATCCTACGAGCAGTACTTC
CASSLYPRGSSYEQYF
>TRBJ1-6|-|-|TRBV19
TGTGCCAGTAGTCTATACAGGGCCGCAAGCTCCTATAATTCACCCCTCCACTTT
CASSLYRAASSYNSPLHF
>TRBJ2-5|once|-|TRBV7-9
TGTGCCAGCAGCTTAGGGGTCCTACGGGGGGAGACCCAGTACTTC
CASSLGVLRGETQYF
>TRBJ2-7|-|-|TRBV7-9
TGTGCCAGCAGCTTAGCCGACGACGGGGTCTCCTACGAGCAGTACTTC
CASSLADDGVSYEQYF
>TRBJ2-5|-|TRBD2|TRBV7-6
TGTGCCAGCAGCTTAGATCAGAGTAGCGGGAAGACCCAGTACTTC
CASSLDQSSGKTQYF
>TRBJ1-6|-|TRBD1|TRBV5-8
TGTGCCAGCAGCTCCTTACAGGGGGCGGGTAATTCACCCCTCCACTTT
CASSSLQGAGNSPLHF
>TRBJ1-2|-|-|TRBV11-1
TGTGCCAGCAGCTTATCCTCGGCAGGCCAAGGCTACACCTTC
CASSLSSAGQGYTF
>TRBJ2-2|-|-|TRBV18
TGTGCCAGCTCATGGACAAGGAACACCGGGGAGCTGTTTTTT
CASSWTRNTGELFF
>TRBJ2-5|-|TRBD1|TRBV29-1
TGCAGCGTTGAAGGGGACAGTCAAGAGACCCAGTACTTC
CSVEGDSQETQYF
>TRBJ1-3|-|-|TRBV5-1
TGCGCCAGCAGCGGTACTGGAAACACCATATATTTT
CASSGTGNTIYF
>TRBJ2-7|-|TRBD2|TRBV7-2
TGTGCCAGCAGCCCGACTAGCGTCGTTCACGAGCAGTACTTC
CASSPTSVVHEQYF
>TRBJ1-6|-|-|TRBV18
TGTGCCAGCTCACCGGAGGGAAAGGGTTCACCCCTCCACTTT
CASSPEGKGSPLHF
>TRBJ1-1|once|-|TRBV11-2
TGTGCCAGCAGCTTAGGCTTGAAGGGGGCTGAAGCTTTCTTT
CASSLGLKGAEAFF
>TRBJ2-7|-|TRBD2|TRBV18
TGTGCCAGCTCCGTTTGGGTAGCGGGAGAAGGGTACTCGGACGAGCAGTACTTC
CASSVWVAGEGYSDEQYF
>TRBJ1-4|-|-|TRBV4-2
TGTGCCAGCAGCCACTTTAAGGGAAATGAAAAACTGTTTTTT
CASSHFKGNEKLFF
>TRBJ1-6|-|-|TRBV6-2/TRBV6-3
TGTGCCAGCAGTTACTCCGCAGGCCGATATAATTCACCCCTCCACTTT
CASSYSAGRYNSPLHF
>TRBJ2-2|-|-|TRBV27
TGTGCCAGCGGAAAGGGCGGGGAGCTGTTTTTT
CASGKGGELFF
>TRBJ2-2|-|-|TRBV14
TGTGCCAGCAGCCAAGCGGAGGGGGCTCGGACCGGGGAGCTGTTTTTT
CASSQAEGARTGELFF
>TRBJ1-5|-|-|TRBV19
TGTGCCAGTAGTCCCAGCGGAACAGCAAATCAGCCCCAGCATTTT
CASSPSGTANQPQHF
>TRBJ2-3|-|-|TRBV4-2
TGTGCCAGCAGCCAAGGAACGGCAGATACGCAGTATTTT
CASSQGTADTQYF
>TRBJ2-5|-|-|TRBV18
TGTGCCAGCTCACCCACGGGGGAGACCCAGTACTTC
CASSPTGETQYF
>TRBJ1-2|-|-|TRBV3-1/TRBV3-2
TGTGCCAGCAGCCAAGACGTGAGGGCGCGACGCACCTTC
CASSQDVRARRTF
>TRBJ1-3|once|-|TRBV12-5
TGTGCTAGCACAGGGCTCTCTGGAAACACCATATATTTT
CASTGLSGNTIYF
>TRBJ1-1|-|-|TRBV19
TGTGCCAGTAGTATGATCGGGAGCAACACTGAAGCTTTCTTT
CASSMIGSNTEAFF
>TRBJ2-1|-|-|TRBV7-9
TGTGCCAGCAGCCCCCACAGCCGGGGCTACAATGAGCAGTTCTTC
CASSPHSRGYNEQFF
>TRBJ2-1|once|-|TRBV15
TGTGCCACCAGCTTTGTGGAAGAGGAGCAGTTCTTC
CATSFVEEEQFF
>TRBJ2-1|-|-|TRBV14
TGTGCCAGCAGCAAAGCCTCTCCGGACCACGCCCCGTGGAATGAGCAGTTCTTC
CASSKASPDHAPWNEQFF
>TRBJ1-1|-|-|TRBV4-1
TGCGCCAGCAGCCAAGCGTTGTCTACTCCTGAAGCTTTCTTT
CASSQALSTPEAFF
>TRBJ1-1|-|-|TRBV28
TGTGCCAGCAGTTTCGGCCCTAAAGCTTTCTTT
CASSFGPKAFF
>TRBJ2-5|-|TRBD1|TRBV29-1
TGCAGCGTTGAAAGAGGTCAGGGGGCGGGAATGATGGAGACCCAGTACTTC
CSVERGQGAGMMETQYF
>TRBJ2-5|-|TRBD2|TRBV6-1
TGTGCCAGCAGTGACGGACTAGCGTGGGCCCAGTACTTC
CASSDGLAWAQYF
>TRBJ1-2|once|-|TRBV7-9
TGTGCCAGCAGCTTAGTTGGGGGGAGCAACTATGGCTACACCTTC
CASSLVGGSNYGYTF
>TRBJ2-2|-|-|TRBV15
TGTGCCACCAGCAGAGATTGGAGCACCGGGGAGCTGTTTTTT
CATSRDWSTGELFF
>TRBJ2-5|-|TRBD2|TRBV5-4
TGTGCCAGCAGCGAGACTAGCGCGCCTGAGACCCAGTACTTC
CASSETSAPETQYF
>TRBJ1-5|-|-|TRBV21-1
TGTGCCAGCATCCAAAAGCTCCATTCCCCAAGGCAGGATCGGGATCAGCCCCAGCATTTT
CASIQKLHSPRQDRDQPQHF
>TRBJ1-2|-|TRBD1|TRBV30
TGTGCCCTGGACGGCAGGGGGCGGATTAACTATGGCTACACCTTC
CALDGRGRINYGYTF
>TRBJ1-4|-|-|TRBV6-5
TGTGCCAGCAGTTACTTATCCAGCCGTGAAAAACTGTTTTTT
CASSYLSSREKLFF
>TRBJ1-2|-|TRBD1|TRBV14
TGTGCCAGCAGCCAAGCCGGGACAGGGGCTTATGGCTACACCTTC
CASSQAGTGAYGYTF
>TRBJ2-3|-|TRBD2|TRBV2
TGTGCCAGCAACCTCCTAGCGGGGGGGGTAGATACGCAGTATTTT
CASNLLAGGVDTQYF
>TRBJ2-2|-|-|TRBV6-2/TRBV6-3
TGTGCCAGCAGTTATCTAGCAGTCCGCACCGGGGAGCTGTTTTTT
CASSYLAVRTGELFF
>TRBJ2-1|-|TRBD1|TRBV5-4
TGTGCCAGCAGCCTGGGACGGGACAGGGACAATGAGCAGTTCTTC
CASSLGRDRDNEQFF
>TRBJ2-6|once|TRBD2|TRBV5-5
TGTGCCAGCAGCAGCGGGGGAGCTGGGGCCAACGTCCTGACTTTC
CASSSGGAGANVLTF
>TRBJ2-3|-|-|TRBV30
TGTGCCTGGAGTGTACTGGGGGCAACCCCTGGCACAGATACGCAGTATTTT
CAWSVLGATPGTDTQYF
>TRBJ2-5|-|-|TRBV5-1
TGCGCCAGCAGCTCCCGGGGGGCGACAGGGTGGGCACAAGAGACCCAGTACTTC
CASSSRGATGWAQETQYF
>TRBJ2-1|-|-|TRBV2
TGTGCCAGCAGTGAATGTAGCCCCTGTGAGCAGTTCTTC
CASSECSPCEQFF
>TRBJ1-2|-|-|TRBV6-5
TGTGCCGCATCGGACACTAACTATGGCTACACCTTC
CAASDTNYGYTF
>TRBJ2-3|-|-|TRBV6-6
TGTGCCAGCAGTTACTCGCGGTGGGGAGATACGCAGTATTTT
CASSYSRWGDTQYF
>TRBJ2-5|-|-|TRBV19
TGTGCCAGTAGTATGGGCCTGCGGGGACTTGAAGAGACCCAGTACTTC
CASSMGLRGLEETQYF
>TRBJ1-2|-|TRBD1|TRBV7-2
TGTGCCAGCAGCTCCGCTTCGGACAGGGACTATGGCTACACCTTC
CASSSASDRDYGYTF
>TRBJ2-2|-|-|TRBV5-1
TGCGCCAGCAGCTTGGGTCCCCAGGTCCACACCGGGGAGCTGTTTTTT
CASSLGPQVHTGELFF
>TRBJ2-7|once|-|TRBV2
TGTGCCAGCGGCCGGGGGCCGGGGTCCGAGCAGTACTTC
CASGRGPGSEQYF
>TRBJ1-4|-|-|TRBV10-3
TGTGCCATCAGGCAGGTTGGAAATGAAAAACTGTTTTTT
CAIRQVGNEKLFF
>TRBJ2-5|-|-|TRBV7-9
TGTGCCAGCAGCTTTCCGACAGGAACGTACCAAGAGACCCAGTACTTC
CASSFPTGTYQETQYF